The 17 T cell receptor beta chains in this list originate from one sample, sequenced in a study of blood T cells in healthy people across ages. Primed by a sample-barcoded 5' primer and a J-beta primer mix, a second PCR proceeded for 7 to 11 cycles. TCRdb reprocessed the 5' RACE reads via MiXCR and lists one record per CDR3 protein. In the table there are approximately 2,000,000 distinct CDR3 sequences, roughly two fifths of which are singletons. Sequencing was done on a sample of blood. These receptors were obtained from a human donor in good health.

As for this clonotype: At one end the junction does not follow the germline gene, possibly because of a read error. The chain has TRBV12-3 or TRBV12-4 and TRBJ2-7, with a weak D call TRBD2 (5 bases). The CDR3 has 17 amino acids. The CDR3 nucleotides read TGTGCCAGCAGTTCCCGGGGAAAGGGTAGCATGTCCTACGAGCGGTACTTC. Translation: CASSSRGKGSMSYERYF.

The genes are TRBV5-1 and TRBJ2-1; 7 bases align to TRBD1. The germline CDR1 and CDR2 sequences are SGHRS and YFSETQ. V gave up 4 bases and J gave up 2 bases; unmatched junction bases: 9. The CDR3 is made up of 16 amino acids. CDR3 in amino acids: CASSPRSGTAYNEQFF. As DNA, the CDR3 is TGCGCCAGCAGCCCCAGGTCCGGGACAGCCTACAATGAGCAGTTCTTC.

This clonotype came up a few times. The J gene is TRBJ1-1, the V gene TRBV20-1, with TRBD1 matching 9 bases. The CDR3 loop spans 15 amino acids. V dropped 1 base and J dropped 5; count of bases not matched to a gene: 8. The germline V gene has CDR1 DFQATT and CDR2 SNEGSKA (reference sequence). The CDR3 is CSARGDRERLTEAFF. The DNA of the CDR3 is TGCAGTGCTAGAGGGGACAGGGAACGGCTGACTGAAGCTTTCTTT.

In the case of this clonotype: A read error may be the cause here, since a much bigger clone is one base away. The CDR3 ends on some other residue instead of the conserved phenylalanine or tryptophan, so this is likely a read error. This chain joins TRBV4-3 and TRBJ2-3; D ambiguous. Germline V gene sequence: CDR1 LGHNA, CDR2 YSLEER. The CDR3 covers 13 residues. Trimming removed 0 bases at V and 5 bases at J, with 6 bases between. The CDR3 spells CASSQEGGDTQYL. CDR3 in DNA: TGCGCCAGCAGCCAAGAGGGTGGAGATACGCAGTATTTG.

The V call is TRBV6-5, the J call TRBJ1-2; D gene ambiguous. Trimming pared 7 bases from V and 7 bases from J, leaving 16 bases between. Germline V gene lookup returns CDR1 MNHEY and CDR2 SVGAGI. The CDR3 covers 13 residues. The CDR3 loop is CASTPDLAGGYTF. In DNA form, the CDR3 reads TGTGCCAGCACCCCGGACTTAGCTGGTGGCTACACCTTC.

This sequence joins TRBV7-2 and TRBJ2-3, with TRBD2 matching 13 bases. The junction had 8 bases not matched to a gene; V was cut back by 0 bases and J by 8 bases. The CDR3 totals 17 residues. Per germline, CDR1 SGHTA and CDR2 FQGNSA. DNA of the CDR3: TGTGCCAGCAGCTTAGCGCTTTTAGGACTAGCGGGGGTTACGCAGTATTTT. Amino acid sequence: CASSLALLGLAGVTQYF. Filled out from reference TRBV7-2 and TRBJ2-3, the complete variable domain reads GAGVSQSPSNKVTEKGKDVELRCDPISGHTALYWYRQSLGQGLEFLIYFQGNSAPDKSGLPSDRFSAERTGGSVSTLTIQRTQQEDSAVYLCASSLALLGLAGVTQYFGPGTRLTVL.

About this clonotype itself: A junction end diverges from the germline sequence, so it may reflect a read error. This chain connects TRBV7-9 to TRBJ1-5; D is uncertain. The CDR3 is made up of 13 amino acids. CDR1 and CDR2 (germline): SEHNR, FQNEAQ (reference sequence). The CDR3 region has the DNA TGTGCCAGCAGCTTATCTCAGAATCAGTCCCAGCATTTT. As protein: CASSLSQNQSQHF.

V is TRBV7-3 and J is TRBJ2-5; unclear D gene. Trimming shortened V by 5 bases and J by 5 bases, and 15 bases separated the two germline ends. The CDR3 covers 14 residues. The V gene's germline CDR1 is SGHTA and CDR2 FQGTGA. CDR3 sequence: CASSPGHRRETQYF. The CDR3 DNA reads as TGTGCCAGCAGCCCCGGCCACCGCCGGGAGACCCAGTACTTC.

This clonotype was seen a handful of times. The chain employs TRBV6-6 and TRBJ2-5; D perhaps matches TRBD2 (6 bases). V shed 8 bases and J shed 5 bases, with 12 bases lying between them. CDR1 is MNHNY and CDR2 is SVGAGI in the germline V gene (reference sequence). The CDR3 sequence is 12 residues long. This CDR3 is CASCRETETQYF. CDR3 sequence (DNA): TGTGCCAGCTGCCGGGAGACGGAGACCCAGTACTTC.

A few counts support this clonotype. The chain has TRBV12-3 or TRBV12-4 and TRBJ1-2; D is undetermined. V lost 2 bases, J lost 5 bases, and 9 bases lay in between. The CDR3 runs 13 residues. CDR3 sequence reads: CASSLKIGYGYTF. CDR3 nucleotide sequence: TGTGCCAGCAGTTTAAAGATCGGTTATGGCTACACCTTC.

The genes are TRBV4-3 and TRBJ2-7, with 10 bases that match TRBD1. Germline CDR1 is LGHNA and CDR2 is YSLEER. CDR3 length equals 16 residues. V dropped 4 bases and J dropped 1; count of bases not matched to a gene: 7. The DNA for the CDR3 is TGCGCCAGCAGCCTGTCTTTGGGACAGGGGTCCTACGAGCAGTACTTC. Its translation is CASSLSLGQGSYEQYF.

CDR3 nucleotide sequence: TGTGCCAGCAGTACAGGGGGGACAGGCTATGGCTACACCTTC. Translating it yields CASSTGGTGYGYTF. The rearrangement uses TRBV7-9 and TRBJ1-2, with TRBD1 matching 8 bases. The trim removed 6 bases at V and 4 bases at J, leaving 7 bases unmatched. This CDR3 spans 14 amino acids. Germline V gives CDR1 SEHNR, CDR2 FQNEAQ (reference sequence).

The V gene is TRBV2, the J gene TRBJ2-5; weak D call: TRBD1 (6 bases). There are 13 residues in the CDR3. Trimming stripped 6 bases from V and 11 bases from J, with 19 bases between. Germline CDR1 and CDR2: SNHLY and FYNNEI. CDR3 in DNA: TGTGCCAGCAGCGAGGGACATAACTACGGGCAGTACTTC. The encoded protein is CASSEGHNYGQYF.

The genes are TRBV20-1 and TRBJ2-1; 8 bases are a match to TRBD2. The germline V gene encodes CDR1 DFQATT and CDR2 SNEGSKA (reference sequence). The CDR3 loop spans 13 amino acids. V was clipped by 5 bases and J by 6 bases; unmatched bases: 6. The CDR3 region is CSASFGGGNEQFF. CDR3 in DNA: TGCAGTGCTTCTTTCGGGGGGGGCAATGAGCAGTTCTTC.

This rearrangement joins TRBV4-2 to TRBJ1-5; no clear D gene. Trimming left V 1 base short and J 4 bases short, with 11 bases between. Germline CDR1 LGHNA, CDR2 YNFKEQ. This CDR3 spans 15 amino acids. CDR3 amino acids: CASSQGDYGNQPQHF. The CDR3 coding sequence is TGTGCCAGCAGCCAAGGCGACTATGGGAATCAGCCCCAGCATTTT.

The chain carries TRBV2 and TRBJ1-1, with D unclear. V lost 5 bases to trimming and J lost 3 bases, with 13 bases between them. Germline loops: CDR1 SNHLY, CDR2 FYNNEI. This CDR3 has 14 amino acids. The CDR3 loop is CASSRTARDTEAFF. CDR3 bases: TGTGCCAGCAGTCGGACGGCCCGGGACACTGAAGCTTTCTTT.

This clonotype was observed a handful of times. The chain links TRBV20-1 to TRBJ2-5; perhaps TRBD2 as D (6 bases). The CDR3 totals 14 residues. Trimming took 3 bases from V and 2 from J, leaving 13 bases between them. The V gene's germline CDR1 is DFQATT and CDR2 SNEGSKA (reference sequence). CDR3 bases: TGCAGTGCTAGGGTGGTAGCGGCTCAAGAGACCCAGTACTTC. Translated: CSARVVAAQETQYF.